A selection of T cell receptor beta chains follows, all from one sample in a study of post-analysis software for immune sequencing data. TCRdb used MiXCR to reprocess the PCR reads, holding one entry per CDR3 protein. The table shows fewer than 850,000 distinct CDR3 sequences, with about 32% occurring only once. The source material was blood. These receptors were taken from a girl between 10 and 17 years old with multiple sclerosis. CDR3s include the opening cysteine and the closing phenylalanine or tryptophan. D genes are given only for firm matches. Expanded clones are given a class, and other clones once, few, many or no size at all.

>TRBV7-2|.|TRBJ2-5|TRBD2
CASSLAQVRGSKPYF
TGTGCCAGCAGCTTAGCGCAGGTGCGGGGGAGCAAACCGTACTTC
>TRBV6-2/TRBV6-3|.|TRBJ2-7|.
CASSYSETVVYEQYF
TGTGCCAGCAGTTACTCTGAAACAGTAGTCTACGAGCAGTACTTC
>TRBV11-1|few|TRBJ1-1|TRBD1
CASSPTGTAMNTEAFF
TGTGCCAGCAGCCCAACCGGGACAGCGATGAACACTGAAGCTTTCTTT
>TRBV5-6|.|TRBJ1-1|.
CASSFAGFGNTEAFF
TGTGCCAGCAGCTTCGCAGGGTTTGGGAACACTGAAGCTTTCTTT
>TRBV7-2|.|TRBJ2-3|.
CASSLGRASGYTQYF
TGTGCCAGCAGCTTAGGGCGGGCCTCGGGATATACGCAGTATTTT
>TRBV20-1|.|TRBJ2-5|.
CSARRQGGGETQYF
TGCAGTGCTAGACGGCAGGGGGGTGGGGAGACCCAGTACTTC
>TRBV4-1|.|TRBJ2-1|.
CASSQADGEGNEQFF
TGCGCCAGCAGCCAAGCCGACGGGGAAGGCAATGAGCAGTTCTTC
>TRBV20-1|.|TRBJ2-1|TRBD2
CSAPGTSSFEQFF
TGCAGTGCTCCCGGGACTAGCTCGTTTGAGCAGTTCTTC
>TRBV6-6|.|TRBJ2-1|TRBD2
CASSIEREFNEQFF
TGTGCCAGCAGCATAGAGCGGGAGTTTAATGAGCAGTTCTTC
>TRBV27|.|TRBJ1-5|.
CASKPEGRANQPQHF
TGTGCCAGCAAACCGGAGGGACGGGCAAATCAGCCCCAGCATTTT
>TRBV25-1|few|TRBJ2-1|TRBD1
CASARTGGDEQFF
TGTGCCAGCGCAAGAACAGGGGGCGATGAGCAGTTCTTC
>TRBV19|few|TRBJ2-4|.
CASRPHEELAKNIQYF
TGTGCCAGTAGACCCCACGAGGAATTAGCCAAAAACATTCAGTACTTC
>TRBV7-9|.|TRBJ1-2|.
CASSSAVRNLGYTF
TGTGCCAGCAGCTCCGCGGTGAGAAACCTTGGCTACACCTTC
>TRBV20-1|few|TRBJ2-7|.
CSARAGGTNRDSPYEQYF
TGCAGTGCTAGAGCCGGGGGCACAAACCGGGACAGCCCCTACGAGCAGTACTTC
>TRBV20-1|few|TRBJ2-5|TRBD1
CSVDRGKETQYF
TGCAGTGTGGACAGGGGAAAAGAGACCCAGTACTTC
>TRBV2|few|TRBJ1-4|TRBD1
CASSEGTGATNEKLFF
TGTGCCAGCAGCGAAGGGACAGGGGCCACTAATGAAAAACTGTTTTTT
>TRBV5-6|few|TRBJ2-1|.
CASSLVGAGLGEQFF
TGTGCCAGCAGCTTGGTCGGAGCCGGGTTAGGAGAGCAGTTCTTC
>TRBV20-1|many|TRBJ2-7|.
CSASVGNSYEQYF
TGCAGTGCTAGCGTTGGGAACTCCTACGAGCAGTACTTC
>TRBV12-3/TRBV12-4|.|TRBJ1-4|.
CASSRTRGGEKLFF
TGTGCCAGCAGTCGAACGAGGGGAGGAGAAAAACTGTTTTTT
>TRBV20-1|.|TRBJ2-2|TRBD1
CSARRGGQGGTGELFF
TGCAGTGCTAGACGAGGGGGACAGGGGGGCACCGGGGAGCTGTTTTTT
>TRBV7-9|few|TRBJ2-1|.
CASSPRQELGLSNEQFF
TGTGCCAGCAGCCCCCGACAGGAGCTCGGATTGAGCAATGAGCAGTTCTTC
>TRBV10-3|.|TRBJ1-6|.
CAIQARAGSPLHF
TGTGCCATCCAGGCCCGGGCAGGGTCACCCCTCCACTTT
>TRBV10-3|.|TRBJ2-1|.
CAISDPRNEQFF
TGTGCCATCAGTGATCCTAGGAATGAGCAGTTCTTC
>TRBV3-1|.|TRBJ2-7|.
CASSPRDGARGEQYF
TGTGCCAGCAGCCCTCGGGACGGGGCGCGTGGCGAGCAGTACTTC
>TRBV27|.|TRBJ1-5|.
CASSADQGWNQPQHF
TGTGCCAGCAGTGCCGACCAGGGGTGGAATCAGCCCCAGCATTTT
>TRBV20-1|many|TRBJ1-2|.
CSASGGSGYTF
TGCAGTGCTAGTGGGGGTTCTGGCTACACCTTC
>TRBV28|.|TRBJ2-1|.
CASSLLETNNEQFF
TGTGCCAGCAGTTTACTGGAAACCAACAATGAGCAGTTCTTC
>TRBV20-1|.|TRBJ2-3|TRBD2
CSASIAGGDTQYF
TGCAGTGCTAGTATTGCGGGAGGGGATACGCAGTATTTT
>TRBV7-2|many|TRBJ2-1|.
CASSSPSVGGSYNEQFF
TGTGCCAGCAGCTCCCCTTCCGTAGGAGGCTCCTACAATGAGCAGTTCTTC
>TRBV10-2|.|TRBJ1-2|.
CASSEDTTNYGYTF
TGCGCCAGCAGTGAGGACACGACGAACTATGGCTACACCTTC
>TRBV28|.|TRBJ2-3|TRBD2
CASSPERGRTDTQYF
TGTGCCAGCAGTCCCGAGCGGGGACGGACAGATACGCAGTATTTT
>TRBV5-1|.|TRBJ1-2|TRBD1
CASSLRQNAGTGDGYTF
TGCGCCAGCAGCCTGCGCCAGAACGCCGGGACAGGGGATGGCTACACCTTC
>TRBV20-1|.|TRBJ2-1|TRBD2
CSASPGVGLAGVNEQFF
TGCAGTGCTAGTCCCGGGGTAGGGCTAGCGGGTGTGAATGAGCAGTTCTTC
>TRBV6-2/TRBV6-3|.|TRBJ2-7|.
CANSLGGSSYEQYF
TGTGCCAACAGTCTCGGGGGTTCCTCCTACGAGCAGTACTTC
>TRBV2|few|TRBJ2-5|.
CASSDFSAGRETQYF
TGTGCCAGCAGTGATTTCTCCGCAGGCAGGGAGACCCAGTACTTC
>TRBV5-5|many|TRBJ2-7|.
CASSFLTSEPGLWNEQYF
TGTGCCAGCAGTTTTTTGACAAGTGAACCGGGTCTCTGGAACGAGCAGTACTTC
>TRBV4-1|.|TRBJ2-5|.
CASSRNGASEETQYF
TGCGCCAGCAGCAGAAACGGGGCGAGCGAAGAGACCCAGTACTTC
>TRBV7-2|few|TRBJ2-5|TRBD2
CASSLEYWLSGSGTQYF
TGTGCCAGCAGCTTAGAGTATTGGCTAAGCGGGAGTGGGACCCAGTACTTC
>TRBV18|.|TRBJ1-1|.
CASSPARGMNTEAFF
TGTGCCAGCTCACCAGCGAGGGGGATGAACACTGAAGCTTTCTTT
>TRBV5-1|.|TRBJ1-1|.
CASSLETAVSAFF
TGCGCCAGCAGCTTGGAGACAGCGGTAAGCGCTTTCTTT
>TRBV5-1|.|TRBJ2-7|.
CASSTGQSYEQYF
TGCGCCAGCAGCACCGGACAGTCCTACGAGCAGTACTTC
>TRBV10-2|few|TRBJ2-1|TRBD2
CASSESGLAVGGYEQFF
TGCGCCAGCAGTGAGTCGGGACTAGCGGTGGGGGGATATGAGCAGTTCTTC